Presented here are 30 T cell receptor beta chains from one specimen sequenced in a study of glioma-infiltrating T cells after dendritic cell vaccination. Using immunoSEQ multiplex PCR, the repertoire was profiled, and TCRdb retains in-frame clones only, with some absent. The sample holds tens of thousands of clones, 65% to 90% seen once. Source: blood, taken before dendritic cell vaccination. These receptors originate from a human donor with glioblastoma.

The rearrangement uses TRBV30 and TRBJ2-1; 12 nucleotides align to TRBD2. The J segment lost 3 bases and the V segment lost 5 bases, leaving 2 bases of the junction unmatched. CDR3 size: 14 residues. Germline V CDR1 and CDR2: GTSNPN, SVGIG (reference sequence). The CDR3 loop is CAWGLAGFYNEQFF. The CDR3 DNA sequence: TGTGCCTGGGGACTAGCGGGGTTCTACAATGAGCAGTTCTTC.

The chain links TRBV12-5 to TRBJ1-1; D remains unclear. Germline V gene data show CDR1 as LGHNT and CDR2 as FRNRAP. This CDR3 contains 15 residues. Trimming took off 6 bases at V and 2 bases at J, with 16 bases between the two ends. The CDR3 DNA reads TGTGCTAGTGGACCAGGAGGTTGGCCTAACACTGAAGCTTTCTTT. Its translation is CASGPGGWPNTEAFF.

This clone was picked up a small number of times. This sequence joins TRBV11-1 and TRBJ2-1; TRBD2 agrees at 9 bases. Germline CDR1 and CDR2: SGHAT and FQDESV (reference sequence). V dropped 1 base and J dropped 7; count of bases not matched to a gene: 11. This CDR3 contains 17 residues. The CDR3 DNA is TGTGCCAGCAGCTTAGAGGTCTCTAGCGGGGTTACGAATGAGCAGTTCTTC. Translating gives CASSLEVSSGVTNEQFF.

The chain uses TRBV18 and TRBJ1-1; no firm D call. This CDR3 region has 14 residues. CDR1 and CDR2 (germline): KGHSH, LQKENI. V lost 3 bases to trimming and J lost 1 base, with 9 bases between them. The DNA for the CDR3 is TGTGCCAGCTCACCTAACCCAGAGAACACTGAAGCTTTCTTT. Translating it yields CASSPNPENTEAFF.

The chain employs TRBV19 and TRBJ1-1; D not resolved. V lost 3 bases and J lost 1, with 12 bases in between. The CDR3 contains 15 residues. Germline assignment: CDR1 LNHDA and CDR2 SQIVND (reference sequence). The CDR3 here is CASSITPATNTEAFF. The DNA of the CDR3 is TGTGCCAGTAGTATTACTCCCGCTACGAACACTGAAGCTTTCTTT.

About this clone: An end of the junction differs from the germline gene, which may be a read error. V usage is TRBV7-9 and J usage is TRBJ1-3; D uncertain. In germline, CDR1 is SEHNR, CDR2 FQNEAQ (reference sequence). The CDR3 spans 12 residues. In DNA form, the CDR3 reads TGTGCCAGCAGTGTCAATGAAGTGGCCACAGATTTT. Translation gives CASSVNEVATDF.

This clone was seen a handful of times. The chain carries TRBV5-1 and TRBJ1-1; D is ambiguous. Trimming left V 5 bases short and J 4 bases short, with 12 bases between. The germline CDR1 and CDR2 sequences are SGHRS and YFSETQ. This CDR3 has 13 residues. As DNA, the CDR3 is TGCGCCAGCAGTAAGGTGTCGGGCACTGAAGCTTTCTTT. Its translation: CASSKVSGTEAFF.

The chain uses TRBV2 and TRBJ1-4; D remains unclear. Germline-derived CDR1 and CDR2 are SNHLY and FYNNEI. CDR3 length equals 16 residues. V was clipped by 2 bases and J by 8 bases, with 18 bases between them. Here the CDR3 DNA reads TGTGCCAGCAGTGAAATAGTTGTGCGGGGAGCCGAAAAACTGTTTTTT. It is translated as CASSEIVVRGAEKLFF.

The CDR3 DNA is TGTGCCAGCAGCTTGGCAGCGGGGGGGCCCAATGAGCAGTTCTTC. Translation: CASSLAAGGPNEQFF. This sequence joins TRBV5-4 and TRBJ2-1; 10 bases match TRBD2. V shed 0 bases and J 6 bases; nucleotides not matched to a gene: 3. The CDR3 length is 15 residues. Germline lookup yields CDR1 SGHNT and CDR2 YYREEE (reference sequence).

Turning to this clone: No DNA is shown, since the ends of the CDR3 on it are uncertain; the CDR3 is the one TCRdb lists. This chain links TRBV5-4 with TRBJ1-2. Ends included, the CDR3 has 16 residues. CDR1 and CDR2 (germline): SGHNT, YYREEE (reference sequence). CDR3 loop: CASSFGPGELNYGYTF.

The chain combines TRBV14 with TRBJ2-1; 11 bases fit TRBD2. Trimming took 5 bases from V and 6 from J; bases not matched to a gene: 6. CDR1 SGHDN and CDR2 FVKESK come from the germline V gene. The CDR3 is made up of 15 amino acids. The CDR3 coding sequence is TGTGCCAGCAGCAATTTAGCGGGGGGGCCCAATGAGCAGTTCTTC. The encoded protein is CASSNLAGGPNEQFF.

J is TRBJ1-5 and V is TRBV21-1. TRBV21-1 is noted as a pseudogene. The CDR3 is 18 amino acids. Here the CDR3 reads CASPQTLSGAESNQPQHF. The CDR3, as DNA: TGTGCCAGCCCCCAAACGTTAAGTGGAGCAGAGAGCAATCAGCCCCAGCATTTT.

The chain combines TRBV10-3 with TRBJ2-2; 10 nucleotides agree with TRBD1. There are 14 residues in the CDR3. V gave up 8 bases and J gave up 4 bases; unmatched junction bases: 4. Germline lookup yields CDR1 ENHRY and CDR2 SYGVKD. The CDR3 sequence: CAIERTGGTGELFF. Written as DNA, the CDR3 is TGTGCCATCGAAAGGACAGGGGGCACCGGGGAGCTGTTTTTT.

The J gene is TRBJ2-1, the V gene TRBV7-9; a weak D match, TRBD2 (5 bases). The germline V gene encodes CDR1 SEHNR and CDR2 FQNEAQ (reference sequence). CDR3 length: 15 amino acids. Trimming stripped 2 bases from V and 0 bases from J, with 8 bases between. CDR3 coding DNA: TGTGCCAGCAGCTTACCGGCGGGCTCCTACAATGAGCAGTTCTTC. Protein: CASSLPAGSYNEQFF. The entire variable domain, with the rest obtained from reference TRBV7-9 and TRBJ2-1, is as follows: DTGVSQNPRHKITKRGQNVTFRCDPISEHNRLYWYRQTLGQGPEFLTYFQNEAQLEKSRLLSDRFSAERPKGSFSTLEIQRTEQGDSAMYLCASSLPAGSYNEQFFGPGTRLTVL.

J is TRBJ2-3 and V is TRBV6-5; D is perhaps TRBD1 (5 bases). CDR1 and CDR2 (germline): MNHEY, SVGAGI. The CDR3 sequence is 15 residues long. V lost 0 bases to trimming and J lost 3 bases, with 10 bases between them. The CDR3 protein is CASSYSSGMTDTQYF. The CDR3, as DNA: TGTGCCAGCAGTTACTCATCAGGGATGACAGATACGCAGTATTTT.

The table lists this clone with a few counts. The chain combines TRBV4-3 with TRBJ2-2; 11 bases line up with TRBD2. V was clipped by 10 bases and J by 0 bases; unmatched bases: 4. Per the germline V gene, CDR1 is LGHNA and CDR2 is YSLEER. The CDR3 has 15 residues. The CDR3 protein is CATSLAGANTGELFF. CDR3 nucleotide sequence: TGCGCCACCTCACTAGCGGGGGCGAACACCGGGGAGCTGTTTTTT.

The chain couples TRBV6-1 to TRBJ1-2; no clear D. Trimming cost V 2 bases and J 0 bases, with 13 bases left between them. The CDR3 is 16 residues long. The V gene's germline CDR1 is MNHNS and CDR2 SASEGT. In DNA, the CDR3 is TGTGCCAGCAGTGAATTGGCACAGAGATCTAACTATGGCTACACCTTC. It codes for CASSELAQRSNYGYTF.

This chain uses TRBV6-1 with TRBJ2-1, with 8 bases matching TRBD2. This CDR3 is built from 16 residues. V lost 4 bases, J lost 1 base, and 6 bases stayed unmatched. The V gene's germline CDR1 is MNHNS and CDR2 SASEGT. The CDR3 spells CASSARGGGSYNEQFF. CDR3 bases: TGTGCCAGCAGTGCAAGAGGCGGGGGGTCCTACAATGAGCAGTTCTTC.

The genes are TRBV5-4 and TRBJ2-3; the D gene is possibly TRBD2 (7 bases). This CDR3 contains 16 residues. Germline CDR1 reads SGHNT; CDR2 reads YYREEE (reference sequence). V was pared by 2 bases and J by 4 bases, with 17 bases between. CDR3 coding DNA: TGTGCCAGCAGCTTACGGGGGGCATTTCCCTCAGATACGCAGTATTTT. Amino acid sequence: CASSLRGAFPSDTQYF.

This rearrangement joins TRBV6-5 to TRBJ2-3; D not certain. Trimming removed 5 bases from V and 0 bases from J, with 9 bases in between. The CDR3 loop spans 14 amino acids. CDR1 is MNHEY, CDR2 SVGAGI, per germline. CDR3 DNA: TGTGCCAGCAGTCAACTCGTTAGCACAGATACGCAGTATTTT. It codes for CASSQLVSTDTQYF.

J is TRBJ2-5 and V is TRBV10-3; TRBD2 matches 7 bases. With 6 bases clipped from V and 5 bases from J, the junction kept 6 bases outside the gene matches. The CDR3 contains 13 residues. The V gene's germline CDR1 is ENHRY and CDR2 SYGVKD. The DNA for the CDR3 is TGTGCCATCAGGGCCAGCGGGGAGGAGACCCAGTACTTC. It codes for CAIRASGEETQYF.

The sample holds one count of this clone. This rearrangement joins TRBV5-1 to TRBJ1-1; tentative D call: TRBD1 (6 bases). The germline V gene has CDR1 SGHRS and CDR2 YFSETQ. The CDR3 totals 13 residues. Deletions cut 1 base from V and 6 bases from J, with 10 bases between. CDR3 nucleotide sequence: TGCGCCAGCAGCTTGTGGGGGCGGGCTGAAGCTTTCTTT. Protein sequence: CASSLWGRAEAFF.

This clone has more than one count but fewer than ten. The chain is built from TRBV6-5 and TRBJ2-7; D may be TRBD1 (6 bases). This CDR3 spans 16 amino acids. The V end lost 0 bases, the J end lost 5 bases, and 17 bases lay between the germline ends. Germline V lookup: CDR1 MNHEY, CDR2 SVGAGI. CDR3 residues: CASSYSFGRGMDEQYF. In DNA form, the CDR3 reads TGTGCCAGCAGTTACTCGTTTGGCAGGGGTATGGACGAGCAGTACTTC.

This chain connects TRBV5-8 to TRBJ1-1, with a weak D call TRBD1 (5 bases). CDR1 is SGHTS and CDR2 is YDEGEE in the germline V gene. V gave up 7 bases and J gave up 5 bases, with 18 bases separating them. The CDR3 has 14 residues. The CDR3 loop is CASSHPNGGTEAFF. CDR3 coding DNA: TGTGCCAGCTCCCATCCCAACGGGGGGACTGAAGCTTTCTTT. The full variable domain, its missing parts supplied by reference TRBV5-8 and TRBJ1-1, is EAGVTQSPTHLIKTRGQQATLRCSPISGHTSVYWYQQALGLGLQFLLWYDEGEERNRGNFPPRFSGRQFPNYSSELNVNALELEDSALYLCASSHPNGGTEAFFGQGTRLTVV.

J is TRBJ1-1 and V is TRBV15, with D uncertain. Trimming pared 1 base from V and 3 bases from J, leaving 9 bases between. CDR3 length: 14 residues. Germline V CDR1 and CDR2: LNHNV, YYDKDF (reference sequence). The CDR3 DNA reads as TGTGCCACCAGCAGAGCGTATGCGGACACTGAAGCTTTCTTT. It codes for CATSRAYADTEAFF.

This chain uses TRBV7-2 with TRBJ2-5, with a tentative D call TRBD1 (7 bases). CDR3 size: 15 residues. Germline assignment: CDR1 SGHTA and CDR2 FQGNSA. Trimming pared 1 base from V and 5 bases from J, leaving 14 bases between. CDR3 in amino acids: CASSLGVAGGETQYF. In DNA form, the CDR3 reads TGTGCCAGCAGCTTAGGGGTGGCAGGGGGGGAGACCCAGTACTTC.

CDR3 nucleotides: TGTGCCAGCAGCTTCGACAGGGTGAATTCCTATGGCTACACCTTC. This encodes CASSFDRVNSYGYTF. The chain links TRBV7-9 to TRBJ1-2; 7 nucleotides line up with TRBD1. CDR1 is SEHNR, CDR2 FQNEAQ, per germline (reference sequence). This CDR3 comprises 15 residues. V lost 3 bases and J lost 4; bases outside the gene matches: 8.

The chain couples TRBV5-8 to TRBJ1-1; 10 nucleotides agree with TRBD1. CDR1 and CDR2 (germline): SGHTS, YDEGEE. J gave up 6 bases and V 3 bases, and 5 bases lay outside the gene matches. The CDR3 consists of 14 residues. Here the CDR3 reads CASSWGGQGAEAFF. The CDR3 DNA follows: TGTGCCAGCAGCTGGGGCGGACAGGGGGCTGAAGCTTTCTTT.

CDR3 region: CGLSGTVTSYNEQFF. For the CDR3, the DNA is TGCGGGTTATCCGGGACAGTAACCTCCTACAATGAGCAGTTCTTC. V is TRBV29-1 and J is TRBJ2-1; 7 nucleotides agree with TRBD1. The CDR3 is 15 amino acids. In germline, CDR1 is SQVTM, CDR2 ANQGSEA.

The rearrangement links TRBV10-2 to TRBJ2-3; 7 bases line up with TRBD2. The CDR3 runs to 16 residues. The germline CDR1 and CDR2 sequences are WSHSY and SAAADI. The V segment lost 0 bases and the J segment 1 base; nucleotides outside the gene matches: 4. CDR3 in amino acids: CASSESGGVGTDTQYF. The CDR3 DNA reads TGCGCCAGCAGTGAGTCGGGGGGGGTCGGCACAGATACGCAGTATTTT.